The 9 T cell receptor beta chains below were found in one sample sequenced in a study of cytomegalovirus exposure and HLA in healthy donors. Researchers ran the PCR with 60 Vbeta and 13 Jbeta primers. Some clones are missing from TCRdb's copy, which holds only in-frame ones; the method was immunoSEQ multiplex PCR. The table includes some 120,000 clones, 75% to 85% detected once. Material: PBMCs. These receptors all come from a man aged 40-49 years in good health and CMV-seronegative.

The chain uses TRBV28 and TRBJ2-3, with D tentatively TRBD1 (5 bases). CDR1 is MDHEN, CDR2 SYDVKM, per germline. Trimming removed 5 bases at V and 4 bases at J, with 13 bases between. This CDR3 has 14 amino acids. CDR3 nucleotide sequence: TGTGCCAGCAGTCGACGGCAGGGCCCAGATACGCAGTATTTT. Translation gives CASSRRQGPDTQYF.

This clone was counted once. V gene TRBV5-6 combines with J gene TRBJ2-5, with TRBD2 matching over 12 bases. The CDR3 is 16 residues long. Trimming cost V 4 bases and J 5 bases; bases outside gene matches: 9. The germline V gene encodes CDR1 SGHDT and CDR2 YYEEEE. The DNA of the CDR3 is TGTGCCAGCAGCGTATTACTAGCGGGAGGTTTTGAGACCCAGTACTTC. It encodes CASSVLLAGGFETQYF.

Note on this clone: An end of the junction differs from the germline gene, which may be a read error. This chain links TRBV7-9 with TRBJ2-7; 9 nucleotides line up with TRBD1. Germline values: CDR1 SEHNR, CDR2 FQNEAQ (reference sequence). The CDR3 consists of 17 residues. The DNA of the CDR3 is TGTGCCAGCAGCCTAGCCGGGACAGGGAAATTCTTGAGCGAGCAGTACTTC. The encoded protein is CASSLAGTGKFLSEQYF.

The V and J genes are TRBV29-1 and TRBJ1-5; D uncertain. There are 12 residues in the CDR3. The germline CDR1 and CDR2 sequences are SQVTM and ANQGSEA. V lost 0 bases to trimming and J lost 7 bases, with 7 bases between them. The CDR3 here is CSVEDEGQPQHF. In nucleotides, the CDR3 is TGCAGCGTTGAAGATGAGGGACAGCCCCAGCATTTT.

The V gene is TRBV18, the J gene TRBJ2-5; TRBD1 aligns across 9 bases. V lost 0 bases, J lost 4 bases, and 6 bases stayed unmatched. Germline-derived CDR1 and CDR2 are KGHSH and LQKENI. The CDR3 totals 16 residues. CDR3 protein: CASSPPGQGRGETQYF. The CDR3 nucleotides are TGTGCCAGCTCACCACCTGGACAGGGGAGGGGAGAGACCCAGTACTTC.

Concerning this clone itself: Other DNA sequences in the same sample also yield this CDR3. This chain links TRBV7-9 with TRBJ2-7; TRBD1 might be the D (6 bases). V was trimmed by 4 bases and J by 4 bases, leaving 8 bases between them. CDR3 length equals 12 residues. Germline assignment: CDR1 SEHNR and CDR2 FQNEAQ (reference sequence). CDR3 DNA: TGTGCCAGCAGCTCACAGGGTTACGAGCAGTACTTC. This gives the protein CASSSQGYEQYF. The whole variable domain, remainder taken from reference TRBV7-9 and TRBJ2-7, is DTGVSQNPRHKITKRGQNVTFRCDPISEHNRLYWYRQTLGQGPEFLTYFQNEAQLEKSRLLSDRFSAERPKGSFSTLEIQRTEQGDSAMYLCASSSQGYEQYFGPGTRLTVT.

The V and J genes are TRBV7-2 and TRBJ2-3, with 7 bases lining up with TRBD1. Germline loops: CDR1 SGHTA, CDR2 FQGNSA. Germline trimming cut 5 bases from V and 2 bases from J; bases unmatched to any gene: 10. The CDR3 has 16 residues. In nucleotides, the CDR3 is TGTGCCAGCAGCGTCGGGACAGTCTCTTTCACAGATACGCAGTATTTT. Protein: CASSVGTVSFTDTQYF.

The chain links TRBV13 to TRBJ2-3, with 7 bases identical to TRBD2. The V and J ends lost 5 bases and 0 bases, in that order; junction bases with no gene match: 5. In germline, CDR1 is PRHDT, CDR2 FYEKMQ (reference sequence). This CDR3 has 15 amino acids. The CDR3 sequence is CASSPTSESTDTQYF. CDR3 DNA sequence: TGTGCCAGCAGCCCTACTAGCGAAAGCACAGATACGCAGTATTTT. The full variable domain, rest sourced from reference TRBV13 and TRBJ2-3, is AAGVIQSPRHLIKEKRETATLKCYPIPRHDTVYWYQQGPGQDPQFLISFYEKMQSDKGSIPDRFSAQQFSDYHSELNMSSLELGDSALYFCASSPTSESTDTQYFGPGTRLTVL.

In DNA, the CDR3 is TGTGCCAGTAGTTCCTCCGGGACAGCTTACTATGGCTACACCTTC. Encoded protein: CASSSSGTAYYGYTF. J is TRBJ1-2 and V is TRBV19; 7 bases fit TRBD1. The J segment lost 3 bases and the V segment lost 5 bases, leaving 9 bases of the junction unmatched. CDR3 size: 15 residues. CDR1 is LNHDA, CDR2 SQIVND, per germline (reference sequence).